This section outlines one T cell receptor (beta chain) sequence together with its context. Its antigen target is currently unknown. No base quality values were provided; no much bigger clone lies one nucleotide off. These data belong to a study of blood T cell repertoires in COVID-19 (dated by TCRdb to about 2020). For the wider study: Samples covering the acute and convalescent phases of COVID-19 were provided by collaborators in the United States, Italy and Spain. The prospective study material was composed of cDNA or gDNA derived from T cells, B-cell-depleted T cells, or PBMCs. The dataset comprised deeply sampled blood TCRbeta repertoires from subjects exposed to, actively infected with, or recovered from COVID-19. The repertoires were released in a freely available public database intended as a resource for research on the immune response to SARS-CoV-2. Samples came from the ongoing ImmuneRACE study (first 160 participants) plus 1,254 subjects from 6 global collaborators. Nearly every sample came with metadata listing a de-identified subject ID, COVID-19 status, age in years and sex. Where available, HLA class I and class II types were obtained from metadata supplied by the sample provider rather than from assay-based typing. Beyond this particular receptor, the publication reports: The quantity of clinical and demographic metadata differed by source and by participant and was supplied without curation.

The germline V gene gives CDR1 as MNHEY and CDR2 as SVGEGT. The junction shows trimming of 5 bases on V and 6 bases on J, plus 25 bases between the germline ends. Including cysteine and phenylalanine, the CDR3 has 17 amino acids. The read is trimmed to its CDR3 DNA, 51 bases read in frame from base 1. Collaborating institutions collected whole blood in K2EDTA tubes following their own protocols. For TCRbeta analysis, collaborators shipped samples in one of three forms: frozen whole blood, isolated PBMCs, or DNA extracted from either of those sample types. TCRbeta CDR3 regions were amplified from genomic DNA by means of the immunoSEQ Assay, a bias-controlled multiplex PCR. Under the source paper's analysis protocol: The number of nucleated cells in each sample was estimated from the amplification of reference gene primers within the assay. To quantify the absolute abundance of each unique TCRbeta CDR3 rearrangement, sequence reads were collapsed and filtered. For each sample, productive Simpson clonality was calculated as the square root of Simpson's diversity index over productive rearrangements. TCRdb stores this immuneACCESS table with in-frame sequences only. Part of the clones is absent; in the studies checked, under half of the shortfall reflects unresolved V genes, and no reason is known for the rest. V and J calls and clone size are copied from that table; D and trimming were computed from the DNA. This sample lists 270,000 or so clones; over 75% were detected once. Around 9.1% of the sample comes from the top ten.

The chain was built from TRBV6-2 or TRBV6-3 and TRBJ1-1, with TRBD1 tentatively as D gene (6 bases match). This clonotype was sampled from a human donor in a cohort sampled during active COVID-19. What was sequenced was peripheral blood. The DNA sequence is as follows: TGTGCCAGCAGTCTCCCGACTGCGGGGGGCCGAATCTCTGAAGCTTTCTTT. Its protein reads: CASSLPTAGGRISEAFF.